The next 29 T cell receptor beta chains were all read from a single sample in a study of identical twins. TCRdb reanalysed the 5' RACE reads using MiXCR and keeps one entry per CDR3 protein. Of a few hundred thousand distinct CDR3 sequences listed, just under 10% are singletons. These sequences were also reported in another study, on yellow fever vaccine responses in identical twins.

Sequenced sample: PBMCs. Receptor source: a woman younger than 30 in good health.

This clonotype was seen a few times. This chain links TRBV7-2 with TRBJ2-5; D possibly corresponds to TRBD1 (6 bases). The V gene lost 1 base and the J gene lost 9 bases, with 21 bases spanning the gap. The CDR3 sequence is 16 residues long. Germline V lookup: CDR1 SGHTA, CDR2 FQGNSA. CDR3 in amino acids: CASSLDWSRGWVAQYF. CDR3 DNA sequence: TGTGCCAGCAGCTTAGACTGGAGCAGGGGTTGGGTGGCCCAGTACTTC. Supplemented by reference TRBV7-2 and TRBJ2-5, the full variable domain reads GAGVSQSPSNKVTEKGKDVELRCDPISGHTALYWYRQSLGQGLEFLIYFQGNSAPDKSGLPSDRFSAERTGGSVSTLTIQRTQQEDSAVYLCASSLDWSRGWVAQYFGPGTRLLVL.

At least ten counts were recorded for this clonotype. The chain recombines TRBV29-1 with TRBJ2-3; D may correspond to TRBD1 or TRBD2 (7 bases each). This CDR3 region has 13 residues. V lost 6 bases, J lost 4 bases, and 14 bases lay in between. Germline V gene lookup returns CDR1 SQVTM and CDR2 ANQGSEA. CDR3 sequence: CSVPQGRADTQYF. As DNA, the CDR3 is TGCAGCGTGCCACAGGGGAGGGCAGATACGCAGTATTTT.

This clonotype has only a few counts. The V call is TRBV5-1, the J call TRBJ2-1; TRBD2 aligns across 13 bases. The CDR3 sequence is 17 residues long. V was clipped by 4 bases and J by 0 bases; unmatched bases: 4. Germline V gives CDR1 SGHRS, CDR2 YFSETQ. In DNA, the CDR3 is TGCGCCAGCAGCCCCGGACTAGCGGGGGACTCCTACAATGAGCAGTTCTTC. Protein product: CASSPGLAGDSYNEQFF.

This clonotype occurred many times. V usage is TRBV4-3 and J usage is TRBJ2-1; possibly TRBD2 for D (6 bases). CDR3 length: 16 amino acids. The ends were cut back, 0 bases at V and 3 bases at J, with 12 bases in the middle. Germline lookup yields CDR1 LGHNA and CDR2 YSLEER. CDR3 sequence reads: CASSQEREFYYNEQFF. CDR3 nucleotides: TGCGCCAGCAGCCAAGAACGGGAGTTTTACTACAATGAGCAGTTCTTC.

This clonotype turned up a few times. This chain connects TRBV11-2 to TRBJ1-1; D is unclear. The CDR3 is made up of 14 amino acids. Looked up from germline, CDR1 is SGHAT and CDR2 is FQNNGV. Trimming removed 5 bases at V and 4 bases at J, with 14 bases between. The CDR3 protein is CASSPDPSGTEAFF. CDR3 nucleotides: TGTGCCAGCAGCCCAGACCCCTCGGGCACTGAAGCTTTCTTT.

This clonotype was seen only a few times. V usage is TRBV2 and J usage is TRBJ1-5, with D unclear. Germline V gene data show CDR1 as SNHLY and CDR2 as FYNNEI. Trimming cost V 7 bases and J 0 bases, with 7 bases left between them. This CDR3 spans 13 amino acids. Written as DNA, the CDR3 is TGTGCCAGCAATCGGAATAGCAATCAGCCCCAGCATTTT. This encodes CASNRNSNQPQHF.

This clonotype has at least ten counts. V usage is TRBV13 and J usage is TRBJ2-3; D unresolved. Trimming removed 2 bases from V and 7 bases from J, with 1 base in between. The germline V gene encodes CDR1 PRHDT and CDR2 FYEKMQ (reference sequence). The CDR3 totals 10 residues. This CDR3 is CASSLNTQYF. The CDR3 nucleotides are TGTGCCAGCAGCTTAAATACGCAGTATTTT.

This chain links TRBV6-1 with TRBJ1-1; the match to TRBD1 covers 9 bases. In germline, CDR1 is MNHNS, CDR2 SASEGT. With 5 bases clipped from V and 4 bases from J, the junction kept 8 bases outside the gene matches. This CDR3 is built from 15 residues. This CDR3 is CASSITGGAATEAFF. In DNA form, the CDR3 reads TGTGCCAGCAGTATCACAGGGGGCGCCGCCACTGAAGCTTTCTTT.

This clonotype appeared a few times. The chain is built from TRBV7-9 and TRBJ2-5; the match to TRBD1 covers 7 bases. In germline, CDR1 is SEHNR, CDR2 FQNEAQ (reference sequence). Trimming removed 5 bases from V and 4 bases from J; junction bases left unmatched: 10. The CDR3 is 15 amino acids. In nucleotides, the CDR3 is TGTGCCAGCAGCATCCCACAGGGGCTGGCAGAGACCCAGTACTTC. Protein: CASSIPQGLAETQYF.

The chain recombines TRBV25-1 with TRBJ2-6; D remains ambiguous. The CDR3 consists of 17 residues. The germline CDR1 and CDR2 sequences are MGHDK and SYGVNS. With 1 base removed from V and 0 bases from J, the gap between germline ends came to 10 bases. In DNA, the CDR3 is TGTGCCAGCAGTGAATCCGGCCTATCCTCTGGGGCCAACGTCCTGACTTTC. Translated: CASSESGLSSGANVLTF.

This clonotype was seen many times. The CDR3 here is CSVSRANPSEQYF. The DNA of the CDR3 is TGCAGCGTTTCCCGGGCCAACCCTTCTGAGCAGTACTTC. The rearrangement links TRBV29-1 to TRBJ2-7, with D unresolved. Looked up from germline, CDR1 is SQVTM and CDR2 is ANQGSEA. Trimming left V 5 bases short and J 7 bases short, with 18 bases between. CDR3 length equals 13 residues.

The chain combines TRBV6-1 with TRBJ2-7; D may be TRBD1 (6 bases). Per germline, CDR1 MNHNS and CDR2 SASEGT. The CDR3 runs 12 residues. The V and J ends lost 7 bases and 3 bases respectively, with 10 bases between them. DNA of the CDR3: TGTGCCAGCACCGAAGGGGGCTACGAGCAGTACTTC. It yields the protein CASTEGGYEQYF.

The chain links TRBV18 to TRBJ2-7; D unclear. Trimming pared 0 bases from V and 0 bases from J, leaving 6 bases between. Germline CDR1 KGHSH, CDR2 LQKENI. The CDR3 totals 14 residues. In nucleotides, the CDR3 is TGTGCCAGCTCACCACCCTACGACTCCTACGAGCAGTACTTC. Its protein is CASSPPYDSYEQYF.

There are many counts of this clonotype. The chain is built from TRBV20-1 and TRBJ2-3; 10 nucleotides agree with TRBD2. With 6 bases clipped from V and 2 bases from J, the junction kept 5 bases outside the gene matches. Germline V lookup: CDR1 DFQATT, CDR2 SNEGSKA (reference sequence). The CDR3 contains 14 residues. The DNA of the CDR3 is TGCAGTGCCAGCGGGGGGGGGGTCACAGATACGCAGTATTTT. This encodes CSASGGGVTDTQYF.

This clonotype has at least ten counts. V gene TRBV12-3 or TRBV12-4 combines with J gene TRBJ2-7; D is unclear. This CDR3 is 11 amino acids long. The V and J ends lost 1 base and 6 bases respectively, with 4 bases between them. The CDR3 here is CASSLGGEQYF. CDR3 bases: TGTGCCAGCAGTTTAGGGGGCGAGCAGTACTTC.

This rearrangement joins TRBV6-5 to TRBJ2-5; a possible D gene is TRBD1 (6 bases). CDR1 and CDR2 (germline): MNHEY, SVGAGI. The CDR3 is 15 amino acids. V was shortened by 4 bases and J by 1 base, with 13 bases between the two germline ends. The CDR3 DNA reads TGTGCCAGCAGTTTTTATGGACAGATCCAAGAGACCCAGTACTTC. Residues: CASSFYGQIQETQYF.

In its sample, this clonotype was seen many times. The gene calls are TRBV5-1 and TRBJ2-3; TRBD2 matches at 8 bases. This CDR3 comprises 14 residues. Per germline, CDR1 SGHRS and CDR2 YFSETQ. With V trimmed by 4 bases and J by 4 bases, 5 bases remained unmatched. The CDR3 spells CASSPTGGADTQYF. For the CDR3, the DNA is TGCGCCAGCAGCCCCACGGGGGGGGCAGATACGCAGTATTTT.

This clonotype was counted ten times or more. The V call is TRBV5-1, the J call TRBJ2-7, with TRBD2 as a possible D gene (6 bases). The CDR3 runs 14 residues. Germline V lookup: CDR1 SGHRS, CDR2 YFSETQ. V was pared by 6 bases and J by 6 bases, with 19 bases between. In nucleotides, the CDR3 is TGCGCCAGCAACCCTGGGGGAGGCTTTCGCGAGCAGTACTTC. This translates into CASNPGGGFREQYF.

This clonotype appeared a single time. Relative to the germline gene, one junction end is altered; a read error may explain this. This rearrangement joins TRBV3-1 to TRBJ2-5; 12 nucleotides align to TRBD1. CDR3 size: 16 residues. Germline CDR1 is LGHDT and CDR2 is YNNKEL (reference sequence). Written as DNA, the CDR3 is TGTGCCTGCAGCCAACCGGGACAGGGGGCCCAAGAGACCCAGTACTTC. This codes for CACSQPGQGAQETQYF.

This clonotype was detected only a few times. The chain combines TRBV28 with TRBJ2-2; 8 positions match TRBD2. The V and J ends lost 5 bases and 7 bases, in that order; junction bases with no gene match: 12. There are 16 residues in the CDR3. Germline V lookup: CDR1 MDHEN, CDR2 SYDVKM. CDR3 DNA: TGTGCCAGCAGTAACACCGGGACTAGTCTCGGCGGGGAGCTGTTTTTT. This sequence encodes CASSNTGTSLGGELFF.

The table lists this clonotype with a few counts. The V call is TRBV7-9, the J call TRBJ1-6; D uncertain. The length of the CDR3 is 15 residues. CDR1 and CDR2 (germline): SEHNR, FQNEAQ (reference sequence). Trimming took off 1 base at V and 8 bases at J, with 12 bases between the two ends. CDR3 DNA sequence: TGTGCCAGCAGCTTAGGAGGGAAAACGGATTCACCCCTCCACTTT. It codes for CASSLGGKTDSPLHF.

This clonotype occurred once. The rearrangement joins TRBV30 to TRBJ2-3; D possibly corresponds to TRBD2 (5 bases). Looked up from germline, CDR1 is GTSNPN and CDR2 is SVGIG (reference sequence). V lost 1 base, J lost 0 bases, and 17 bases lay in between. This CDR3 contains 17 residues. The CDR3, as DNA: TGTGCCTGGAGTGCGCTTAGCGATAGAGGTAGCACAGATACGCAGTATTTT. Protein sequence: CAWSALSDRGSTDTQYF.

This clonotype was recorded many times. CDR3 sequence reads: CASSLAGSRVTEAFF. DNA of the CDR3: TGTGCCAGCAGTTTAGCGGGCAGCCGTGTCACTGAAGCTTTCTTT. The J gene is TRBJ1-1, the V gene TRBV12-3 or TRBV12-4; D remains ambiguous. Trimming removed 0 bases from V and 4 bases from J, with 12 bases in between. CDR3 length: 15 amino acids.

CDR3 nucleotide sequence: TGCAGTGCCAGTAGCAGCGGTGGTACAGATACGCAGTATTTT. Its translation is CSASSSGGTDTQYF. This chain connects TRBV20-1 to TRBJ2-3; possible D gene TRBD2, 5 bases. V was clipped by 6 bases and J by 3 bases, with 16 bases between them. This CDR3 comprises 14 residues. CDR1 is DFQATT, CDR2 SNEGSKA, per germline (reference sequence).

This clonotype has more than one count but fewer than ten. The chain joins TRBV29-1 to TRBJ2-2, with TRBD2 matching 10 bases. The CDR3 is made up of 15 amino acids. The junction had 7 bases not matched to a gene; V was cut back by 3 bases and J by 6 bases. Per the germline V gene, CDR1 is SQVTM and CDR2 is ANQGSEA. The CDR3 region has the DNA TGCAGCGTTGAGGAGCGGGGGGGCAACGCCGGGGAGCTGTTTTTT. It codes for CSVEERGGNAGELFF.

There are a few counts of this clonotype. The CDR3, as DNA: TGTGCCAGCAGCTCCGGGTCCTACACAGATACGCAGTATTTT. Protein sequence: CASSSGSYTDTQYF. The V and J genes are TRBV7-9 and TRBJ2-3, with unresolved D. CDR1 and CDR2 (germline): SEHNR, FQNEAQ (reference sequence). This CDR3 is 14 amino acids long. The V and J ends lost 4 bases and 2 bases respectively, with 10 bases between them.

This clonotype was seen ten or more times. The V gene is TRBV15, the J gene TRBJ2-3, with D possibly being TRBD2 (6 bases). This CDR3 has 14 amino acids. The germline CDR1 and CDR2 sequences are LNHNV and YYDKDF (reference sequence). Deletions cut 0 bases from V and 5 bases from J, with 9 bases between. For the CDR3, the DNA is TGTGCCACCAGCAGAGATTGGGGACTAGATACGCAGTATTTT. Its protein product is CATSRDWGLDTQYF. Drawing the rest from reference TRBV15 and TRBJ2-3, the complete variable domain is DAMVIQNPRYQVTQFGKPVTLSCSQTLNHNVMYWYQQKSSQAPKLLFHYYDKDFNNEADTPDNFQSRRPNTSFCFLDIRSPGLGDTAMYLCATSRDWGLDTQYFGPGTRLTVL.

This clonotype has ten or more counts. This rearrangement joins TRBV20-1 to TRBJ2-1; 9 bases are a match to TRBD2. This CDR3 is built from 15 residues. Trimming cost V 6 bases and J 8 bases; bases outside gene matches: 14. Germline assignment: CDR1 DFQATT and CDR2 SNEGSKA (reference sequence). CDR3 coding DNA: TGCAGTGCCCCGCCTAGCGGGGATGGGGAGTATGAGCAGTTCTTC. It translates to CSAPPSGDGEYEQFF.

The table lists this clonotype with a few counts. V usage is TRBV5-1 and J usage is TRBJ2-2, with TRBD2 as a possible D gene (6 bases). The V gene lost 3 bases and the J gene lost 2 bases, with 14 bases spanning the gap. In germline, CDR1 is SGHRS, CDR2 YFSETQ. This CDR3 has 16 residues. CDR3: CASSYGRGINTGELFF. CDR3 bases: TGCGCCAGCAGCTACGGACGGGGGATTAACACCGGGGAGCTGTTTTTT.